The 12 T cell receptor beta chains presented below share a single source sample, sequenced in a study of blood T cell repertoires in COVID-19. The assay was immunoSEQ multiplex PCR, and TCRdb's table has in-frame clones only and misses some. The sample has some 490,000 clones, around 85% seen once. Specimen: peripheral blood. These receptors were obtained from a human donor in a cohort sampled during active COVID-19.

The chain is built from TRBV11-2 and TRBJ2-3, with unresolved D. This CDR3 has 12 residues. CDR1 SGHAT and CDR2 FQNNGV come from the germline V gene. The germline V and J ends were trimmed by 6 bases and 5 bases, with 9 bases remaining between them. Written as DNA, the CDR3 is TGTGCCAGCAGGAGGATACGAGATACGCAGTATTTT. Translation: CASRRIRDTQYF.

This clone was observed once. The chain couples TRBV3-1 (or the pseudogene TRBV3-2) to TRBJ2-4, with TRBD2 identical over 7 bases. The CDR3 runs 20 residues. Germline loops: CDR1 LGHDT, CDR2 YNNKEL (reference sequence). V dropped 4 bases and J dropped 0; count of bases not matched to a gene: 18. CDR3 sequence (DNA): TGTGCCAGCAGCCCCCACCCGTTAGCGGGTGTGAAATCAGCCAAAAACATTCAGTACTTC. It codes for CASSPHPLAGVKSAKNIQYF.

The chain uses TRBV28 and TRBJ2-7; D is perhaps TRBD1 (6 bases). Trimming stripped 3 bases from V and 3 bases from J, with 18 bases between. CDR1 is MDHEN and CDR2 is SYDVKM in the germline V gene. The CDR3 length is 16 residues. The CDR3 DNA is TGTGCCAGCAGTTTTAATCCCCGGGACACCGACTACGAGCAGTACTTC. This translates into CASSFNPRDTDYEQYF.

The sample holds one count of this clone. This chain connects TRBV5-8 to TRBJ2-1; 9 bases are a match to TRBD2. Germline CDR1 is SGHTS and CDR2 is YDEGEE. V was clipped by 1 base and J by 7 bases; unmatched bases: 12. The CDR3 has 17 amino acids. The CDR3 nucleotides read TGTGCCAGCAGCTTGAGGCGACTAGCGGAGGGGGATAATGAGCAGTTCTTC. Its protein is CASSLRRLAEGDNEQFF. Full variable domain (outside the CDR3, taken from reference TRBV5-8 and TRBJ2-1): EAGVTQSPTHLIKTRGQQATLRCSPISGHTSVYWYQQALGLGLQFLLWYDEGEERNRGNFPPRFSGRQFPNYSSELNVNALELEDSALYLCASSLRRLAEGDNEQFFGPGTRLTVL.

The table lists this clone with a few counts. The CDR3 loop reads CASSYSQGALNEQFF. The CDR3 coding sequence is TGTGCCAGCAGTTACAGTCAGGGGGCGCTTAATGAGCAGTTCTTC. The rearrangement joins TRBV6-5 to TRBJ2-1, with 8 nucleotides matching TRBD1. CDR1 MNHEY and CDR2 SVGAGI come from the germline V gene. This CDR3 has 15 residues. V shed 2 bases, J shed 7 bases, and the junction held 7 bases outside the gene matches.

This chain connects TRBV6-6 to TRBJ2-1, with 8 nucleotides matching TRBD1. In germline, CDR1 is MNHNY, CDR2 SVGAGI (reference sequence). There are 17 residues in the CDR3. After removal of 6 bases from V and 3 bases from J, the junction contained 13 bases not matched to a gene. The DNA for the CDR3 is TGTGCCAGCAGCCGACAGGGGACGGTTTTGTACTACAATGAGCAGTTCTTC. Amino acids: CASSRQGTVLYYNEQFF.

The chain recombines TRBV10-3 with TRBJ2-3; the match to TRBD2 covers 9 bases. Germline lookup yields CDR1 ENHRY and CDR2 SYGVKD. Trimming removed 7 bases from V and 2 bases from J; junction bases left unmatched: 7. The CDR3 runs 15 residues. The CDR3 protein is CAITAAGGYTDTQYF. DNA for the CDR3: TGTGCCATCACCGCGGCGGGGGGGTACACAGATACGCAGTATTTT.

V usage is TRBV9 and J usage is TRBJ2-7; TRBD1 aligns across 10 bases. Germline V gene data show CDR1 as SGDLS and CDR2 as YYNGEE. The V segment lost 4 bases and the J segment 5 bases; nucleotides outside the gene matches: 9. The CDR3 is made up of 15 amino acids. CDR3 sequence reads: CASSLRTGGFNEQYF. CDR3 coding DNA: TGTGCCAGCAGCCTCCGGACAGGGGGGTTCAACGAGCAGTACTTC.

CDR3: CASSLWQNTEAFF. The CDR3 region has the DNA TGTGCCAGCAGCTTATGGCAGAACACTGAAGCTTTCTTT. The chain combines TRBV7-3 with TRBJ1-1, with D uncertain. V lost 2 bases to trimming and J lost 1 base, with 5 bases between them. This CDR3 is built from 13 residues. The germline V gene encodes CDR1 SGHTA and CDR2 FQGTGA.

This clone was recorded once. This CDR3 is CASSRDSYSSYEQYF. DNA for the CDR3: TGTGCCAGCAGCCGAGACTCATATTCCTCCTACGAGCAGTACTTC. The chain carries TRBV5-4 and TRBJ2-7; unclear D gene. Trimming cost V 4 bases and J 0 bases, with 14 bases left between them. Germline V gene data show CDR1 as SGHNT and CDR2 as YYREEE (reference sequence). CDR3 length: 15 residues.

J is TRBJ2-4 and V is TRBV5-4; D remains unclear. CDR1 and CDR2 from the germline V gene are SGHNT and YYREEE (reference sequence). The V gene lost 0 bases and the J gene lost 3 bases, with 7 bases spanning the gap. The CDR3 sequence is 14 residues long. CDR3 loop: CASSLGQDKNIQYF. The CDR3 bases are TGTGCCAGCAGCTTGGGGCAGGACAAAAACATTCAGTACTTC. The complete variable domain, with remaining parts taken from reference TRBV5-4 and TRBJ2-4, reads ETGVTQSPTHLIKTRGQQVTLRCSSQSGHNTVSWYQQALGQGPQFIFQYYREEENGRGNFPPRFSGLQFPNYSSELNVNALELDDSALYLCASSLGQDKNIQYFGAGTRLSVL.

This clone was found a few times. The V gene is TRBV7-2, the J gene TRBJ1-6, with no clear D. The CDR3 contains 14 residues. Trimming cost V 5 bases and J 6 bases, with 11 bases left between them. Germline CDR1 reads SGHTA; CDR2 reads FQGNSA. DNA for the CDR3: TGTGCCAGCAGCGCGACTATCTCTAATTCACCCCTCCACTTT. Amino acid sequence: CASSATISNSPLHF.